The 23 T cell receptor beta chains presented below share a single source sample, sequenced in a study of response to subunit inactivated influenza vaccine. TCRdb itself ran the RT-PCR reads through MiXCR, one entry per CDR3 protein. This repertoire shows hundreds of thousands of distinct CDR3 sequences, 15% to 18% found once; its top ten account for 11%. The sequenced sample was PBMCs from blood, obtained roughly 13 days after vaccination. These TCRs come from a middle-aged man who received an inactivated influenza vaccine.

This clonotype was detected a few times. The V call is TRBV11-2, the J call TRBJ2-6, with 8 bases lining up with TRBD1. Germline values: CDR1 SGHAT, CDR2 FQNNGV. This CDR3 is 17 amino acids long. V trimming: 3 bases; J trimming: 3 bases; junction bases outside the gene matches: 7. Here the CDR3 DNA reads TGTGCCAGCAGCTTTAGGACAGGGAGTAATGGGGCCAACGTCCTGACTTTC. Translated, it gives CASSFRTGSNGANVLTF.

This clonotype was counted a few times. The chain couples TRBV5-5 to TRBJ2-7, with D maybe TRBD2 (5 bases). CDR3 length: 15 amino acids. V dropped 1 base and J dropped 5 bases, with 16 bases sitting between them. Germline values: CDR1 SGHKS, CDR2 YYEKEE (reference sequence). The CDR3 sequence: CASSLTGYQLDEQYF. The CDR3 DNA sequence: TGTGCCAGCAGCTTGACGGGGTATCAACTAGACGAGCAGTACTTC.

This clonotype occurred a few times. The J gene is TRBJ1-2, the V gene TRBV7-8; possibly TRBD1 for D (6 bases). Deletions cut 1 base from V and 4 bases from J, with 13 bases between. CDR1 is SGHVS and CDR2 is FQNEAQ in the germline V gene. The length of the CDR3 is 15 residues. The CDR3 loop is CASSLGSGAFYGYTF. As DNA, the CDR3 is TGTGCCAGCAGCTTAGGGTCAGGGGCCTTCTATGGCTACACCTTC. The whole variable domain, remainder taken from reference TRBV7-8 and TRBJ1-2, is GAGVSQSPRYKVAKRGQDVALRCDPISGHVSLFWYQQALGQGPEFLTYFQNEAQLDKSGLPSDRFFAERPEGSVSTLKIQRTQQEDSAVYLCASSLGSGAFYGYTFGSGTRLTVV.

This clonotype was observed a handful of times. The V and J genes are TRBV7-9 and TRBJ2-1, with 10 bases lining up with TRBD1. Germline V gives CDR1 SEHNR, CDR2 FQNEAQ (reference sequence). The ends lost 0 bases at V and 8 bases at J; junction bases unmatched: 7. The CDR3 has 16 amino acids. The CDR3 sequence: CASSLADRGSTHEQFF. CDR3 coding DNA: TGTGCCAGCAGCTTAGCGGACAGGGGGTCAACACATGAGCAGTTCTTC.

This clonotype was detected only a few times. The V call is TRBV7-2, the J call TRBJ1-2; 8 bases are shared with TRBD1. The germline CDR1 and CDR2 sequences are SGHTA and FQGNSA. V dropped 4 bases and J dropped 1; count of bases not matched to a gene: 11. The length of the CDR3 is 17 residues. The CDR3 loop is CASSSTPWTGYNYGYTF. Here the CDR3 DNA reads TGTGCCAGCAGCTCGACCCCATGGACAGGGTATAACTATGGCTACACCTTC.

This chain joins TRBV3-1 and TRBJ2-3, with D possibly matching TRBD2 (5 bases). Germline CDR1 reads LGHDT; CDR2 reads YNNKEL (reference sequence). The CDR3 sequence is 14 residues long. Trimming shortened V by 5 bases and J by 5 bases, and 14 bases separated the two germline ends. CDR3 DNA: TGTGCCAGCAGCGTGTTCCCCCGGGAAGATACGCAGTATTTT. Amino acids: CASSVFPREDTQYF.

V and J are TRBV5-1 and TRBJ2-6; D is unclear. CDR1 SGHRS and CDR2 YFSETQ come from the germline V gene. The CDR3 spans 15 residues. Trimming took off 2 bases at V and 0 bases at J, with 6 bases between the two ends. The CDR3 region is CASSFSVSGANVLTF. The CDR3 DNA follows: TGCGCCAGCAGCTTTTCCGTCTCTGGGGCCAACGTCCTGACTTTC.

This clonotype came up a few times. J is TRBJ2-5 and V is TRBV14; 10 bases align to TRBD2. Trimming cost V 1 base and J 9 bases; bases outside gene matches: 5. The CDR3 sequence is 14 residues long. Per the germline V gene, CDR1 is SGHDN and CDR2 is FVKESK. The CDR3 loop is CASSQGTSGPAQYF. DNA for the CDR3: TGTGCCAGCAGCCAAGGGACTAGCGGACCGGCCCAGTACTTC.

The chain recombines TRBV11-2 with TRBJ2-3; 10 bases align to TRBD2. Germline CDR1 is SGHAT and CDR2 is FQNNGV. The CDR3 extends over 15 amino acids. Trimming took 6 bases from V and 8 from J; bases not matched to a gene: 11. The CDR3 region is CASRPIAGGPGTQYF. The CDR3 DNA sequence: TGTGCCAGCAGGCCGATAGCGGGGGGCCCAGGTACGCAGTATTTT.

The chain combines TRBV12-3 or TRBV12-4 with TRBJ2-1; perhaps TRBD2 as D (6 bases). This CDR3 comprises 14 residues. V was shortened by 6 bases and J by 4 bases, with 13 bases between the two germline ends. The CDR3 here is CASREGMVYNEQFF. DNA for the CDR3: TGTGCCAGCAGGGAGGGTATGGTGTACAATGAGCAGTTCTTC.

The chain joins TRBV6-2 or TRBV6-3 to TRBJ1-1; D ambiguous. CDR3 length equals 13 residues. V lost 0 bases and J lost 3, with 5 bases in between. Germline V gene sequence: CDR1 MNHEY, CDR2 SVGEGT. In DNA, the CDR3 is TGTGCCAGCAGTTACTCGGCTCACACTGAAGCTTTCTTT. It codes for CASSYSAHTEAFF.

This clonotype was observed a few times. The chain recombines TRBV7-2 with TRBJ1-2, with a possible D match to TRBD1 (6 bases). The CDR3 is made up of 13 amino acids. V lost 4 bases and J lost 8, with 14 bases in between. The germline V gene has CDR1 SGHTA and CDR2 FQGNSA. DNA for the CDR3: TGTGCCAGCAGCTCGACGGGGGCAGGCGGCTACACCTTC. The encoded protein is CASSSTGAGGYTF.

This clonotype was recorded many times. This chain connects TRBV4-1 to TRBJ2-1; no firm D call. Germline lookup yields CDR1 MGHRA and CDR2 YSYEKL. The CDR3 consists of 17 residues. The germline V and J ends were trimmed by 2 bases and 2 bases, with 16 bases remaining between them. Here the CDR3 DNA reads TGCGCCAGCAGCCAACTTAGGGCCGAAAGCCCCTACAATGAGCAGTTCTTC. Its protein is CASSQLRAESPYNEQFF.

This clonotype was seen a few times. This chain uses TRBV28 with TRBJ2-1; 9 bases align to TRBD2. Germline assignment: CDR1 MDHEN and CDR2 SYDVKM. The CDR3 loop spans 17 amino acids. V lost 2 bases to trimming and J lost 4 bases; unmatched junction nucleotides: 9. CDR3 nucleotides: TGTGCCAGCAGTTTAGCCATCCAGCGGGGGGATTACAATGAGCAGTTCTTC. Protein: CASSLAIQRGDYNEQFF.

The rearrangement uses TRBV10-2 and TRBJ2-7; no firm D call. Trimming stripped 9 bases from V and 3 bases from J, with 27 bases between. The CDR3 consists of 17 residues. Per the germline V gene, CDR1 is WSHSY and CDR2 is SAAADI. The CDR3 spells CASSHRPHQGLVYEQYF. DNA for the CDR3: TGCGCCAGTTCCCATCGACCACACCAAGGTCTGGTCTACGAGCAGTACTTC.

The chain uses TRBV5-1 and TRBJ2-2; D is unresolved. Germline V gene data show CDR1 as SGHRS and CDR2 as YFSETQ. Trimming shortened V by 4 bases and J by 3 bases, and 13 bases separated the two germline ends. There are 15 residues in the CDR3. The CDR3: CASSKTQPDTGELFF. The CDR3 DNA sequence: TGCGCCAGCAGCAAAACTCAGCCAGACACCGGGGAGCTGTTTTTT.

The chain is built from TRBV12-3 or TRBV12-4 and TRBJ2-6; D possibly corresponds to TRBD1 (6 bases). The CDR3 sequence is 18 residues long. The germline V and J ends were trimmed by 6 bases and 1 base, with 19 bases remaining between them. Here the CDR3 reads CASSPTGRRLSGANVLTF. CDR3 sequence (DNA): TGTGCCAGCAGCCCGACAGGCCGCCGGTTGTCTGGGGCCAACGTCCTGACTTTC.

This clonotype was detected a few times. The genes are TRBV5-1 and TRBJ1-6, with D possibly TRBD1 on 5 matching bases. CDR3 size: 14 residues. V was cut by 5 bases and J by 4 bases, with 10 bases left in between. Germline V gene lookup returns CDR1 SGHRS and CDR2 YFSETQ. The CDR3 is CASRQTEYNSPLHF. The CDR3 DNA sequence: TGCGCCAGCAGACAGACAGAGTATAATTCACCCCTCCACTTT.

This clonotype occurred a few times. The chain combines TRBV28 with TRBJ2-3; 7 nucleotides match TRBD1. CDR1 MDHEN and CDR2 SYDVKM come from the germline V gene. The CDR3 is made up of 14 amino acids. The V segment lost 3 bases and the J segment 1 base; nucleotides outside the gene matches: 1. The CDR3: CASSFQGGTDTQYF. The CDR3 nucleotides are TGTGCCAGCAGTTTTCAGGGGGGCACAGATACGCAGTATTTT.

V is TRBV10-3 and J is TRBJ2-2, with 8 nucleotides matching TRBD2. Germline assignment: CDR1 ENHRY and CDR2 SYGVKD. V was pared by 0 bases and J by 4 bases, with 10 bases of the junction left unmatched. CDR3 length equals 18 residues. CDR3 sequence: CAISESLGLAGSTGELFF. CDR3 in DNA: TGTGCCATCAGTGAGTCCTTAGGGCTAGCGGGCTCCACCGGGGAGCTGTTTTTT.

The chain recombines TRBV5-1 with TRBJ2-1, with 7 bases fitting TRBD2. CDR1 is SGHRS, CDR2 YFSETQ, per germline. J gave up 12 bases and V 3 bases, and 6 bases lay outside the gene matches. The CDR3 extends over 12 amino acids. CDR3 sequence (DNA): TGCGCCAGCAGCTCCGTCCCGGGGGGGCAGTTCTTC. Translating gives CASSSVPGGQFF.

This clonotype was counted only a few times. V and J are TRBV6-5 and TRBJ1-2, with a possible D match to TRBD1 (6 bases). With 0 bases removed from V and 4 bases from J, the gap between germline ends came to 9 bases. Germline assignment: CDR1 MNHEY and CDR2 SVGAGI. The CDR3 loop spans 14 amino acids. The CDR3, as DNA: TGTGCCAGCAGTTACTCAGGGGGGAGCTATGGCTACACCTTC. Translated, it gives CASSYSGGSYGYTF.

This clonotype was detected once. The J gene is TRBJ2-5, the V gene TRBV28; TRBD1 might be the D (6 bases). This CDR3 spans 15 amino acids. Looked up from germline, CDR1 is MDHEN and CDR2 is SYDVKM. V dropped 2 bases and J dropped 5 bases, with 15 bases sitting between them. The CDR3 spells CASSLGGTLRETQYF. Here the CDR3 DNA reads TGTGCCAGCAGTTTAGGGGGCACCCTAAGGGAGACCCAGTACTTC.